The 13 T cell receptor beta chains given below trace back to one sample, sequenced in a study of blood T cells in healthy people across ages. Through a sample-barcoded 5' primer and a J-beta primer mix, a second PCR was run for roughly 6 to 12 cycles. Using its own MiXCR run on the 5' RACE reads, TCRdb lists one record per CDR3 protein. There are over 1,500,000 distinct CDR3 sequences in the sample; about 50% occur only once, and about 2.1% lies in the top ten. Input material: blood. These receptors were taken from a woman aged 40-49 years in good health.

The chain links TRBV6-6 to TRBJ1-4; D possibly corresponds to TRBD1 (6 bases). The CDR3 runs 15 residues. Germline V gene data show CDR1 as MNHNY and CDR2 as SVGAGI (reference sequence). The V and J ends lost 5 bases and 1 base respectively, with 11 bases between them. CDR3 nucleotides: TGTGCCAGCAGTACATACAGGGAAACTAATGAAAAACTGTTTTTT. It yields the protein CASSTYRETNEKLFF.

The chain uses TRBV11-2 and TRBJ2-5; no clear D gene. This CDR3 spans 11 amino acids. Trimming pared 3 bases from V and 7 bases from J, leaving 6 bases between. CDR1 SGHAT and CDR2 FQNNGV come from the germline V gene. CDR3 amino acids: CASSFERTQYF. The CDR3 DNA is TGTGCCAGCAGCTTCGAGAGGACCCAGTACTTC.

This clonotype was recorded once. The chain joins TRBV20-1 to TRBJ2-5, with TRBD1 matching 7 bases. Matching the DNA end better, TRBJ2-7 makes the J call doubtful. The CDR3 covers 17 residues. The germline V gene encodes CDR1 DFQATT and CDR2 SNEGSKA (reference sequence). This CDR3 is CSARGIYRGLPVYEQYF. In nucleotides, the CDR3 is TGCAGTGCTAGAGGTATTTATAGGGGGCTACCCGTCTACGAGCAGTACTTC.

The chain joins TRBV7-2 to TRBJ1-4, with D possibly being TRBD1 (6 bases). The CDR3 sequence is 15 residues long. The germline V gene has CDR1 SGHTA and CDR2 FQGNSA. The germline V and J ends were trimmed by 2 bases and 7 bases, with 14 bases remaining between them. The CDR3 spells CASSLSRGSGEKLFF. CDR3 nucleotide sequence: TGTGCCAGCAGCTTAAGCAGGGGTTCAGGTGAAAAACTGTTTTTT.

This clonotype was recorded a few times. CDR3 nucleotides: TGTGCCACCAGCAAGACTAGCGGGGGATGGGGTGAGCAGTTCTTC. Translation: CATSKTSGGWGEQFF. J is TRBJ2-1 and V is TRBV15; 12 bases align to TRBD2. Germline assignment: CDR1 LNHNV and CDR2 YYDKDF (reference sequence). V dropped 4 bases and J dropped 9; count of bases not matched to a gene: 7. The CDR3 loop spans 15 amino acids. The variable domain in full, completed from reference TRBV15 and TRBJ2-1, reads DAMVIQNPRYQVTQFGKPVTLSCSQTLNHNVMYWYQQKSSQAPKLLFHYYDKDFNNEADTPDNFQSRRPNTSFCFLDIRSPGLGDTAMYLCATSKTSGGWGEQFFGPGTRLTVL.

The rearrangement links TRBV7-9 to TRBJ2-1; D gene ambiguous. This CDR3 has 18 amino acids. V lost 1 base, J lost 0 bases, and 16 bases lay in between. CDR1 and CDR2 from the germline V gene are SEHNR and FQNEAQ (reference sequence). CDR3 in amino acids: CASSLVVLRDSSYNEQFF. In DNA form, the CDR3 reads TGTGCCAGCAGCTTAGTTGTCCTTAGGGATAGCTCCTACAATGAGCAGTTCTTC.

The rearrangement uses TRBV24-1 and TRBJ2-3; 9 bases map to TRBD1. CDR3 length: 18 amino acids. V shed 2 bases, J shed 5 bases, and the junction held 13 bases outside the gene matches. CDR1 and CDR2 (germline): KGHDR, SFDVKD. The CDR3 sequence is CATSDYRDRAVRRDTQYF. For the CDR3, the DNA is TGTGCCACCAGTGATTACCGGGACAGGGCAGTAAGGCGAGATACGCAGTATTTT.

The chain joins TRBV9 to TRBJ2-3; D call uncertain. CDR3 length: 13 residues. Germline V CDR1 and CDR2: SGDLS, YYNGEE. Trimming took off 3 bases at V and 5 bases at J, with 10 bases between the two ends. CDR3 loop: CASSAPIQDTQYF. The DNA for the CDR3 is TGTGCCAGCAGCGCGCCGATACAAGATACGCAGTATTTT.

The gene calls are TRBV7-9 and TRBJ1-2; 7 nucleotides align to TRBD1. Germline V gene lookup returns CDR1 SEHNR and CDR2 FQNEAQ (reference sequence). V was clipped by 5 bases and J by 4 bases; unmatched bases: 16. The CDR3 totals 17 residues. CDR3 loop: CASSPRTGVPRGYGYTF. CDR3 DNA: TGTGCCAGCAGCCCGCGGACAGGAGTCCCCCGTGGCTATGGCTACACCTTC.

The gene calls are TRBV29-1 and TRBJ2-7, with a possible D match to TRBD2 (5 bases). The CDR3 is made up of 11 amino acids. Germline V lookup: CDR1 SQVTM, CDR2 ANQGSEA. Trimming shortened V by 0 bases and J by 9 bases, and 9 bases separated the two germline ends. The DNA for the CDR3 is TGCAGCGTTGAAGATCAACGGGGGCAGTACTTC. This sequence encodes CSVEDQRGQYF.

Regarding this clonotype: It may be a read error: a sequence one base away is much more abundant. The rearrangement joins TRBV5-1 to TRBJ2-7; D is perhaps TRBD1 or TRBD2 (5 bases each). This CDR3 is 14 amino acids long. CDR1 and CDR2 (germline): SGHRS, YFSETQ. The CDR3 nucleotides read TGCGCCAGCAGCTTGGTTCGTGGGGACGGCGAGCGGTACTTC. Amino acid sequence: CASSLVRGDGERYF.

This chain connects TRBV15 to TRBJ2-5; TRBD2 matches 8 bases. The ends lost 1 base at V and 5 bases at J; junction bases unmatched: 9. The germline CDR1 and CDR2 sequences are LNHNV and YYDKDF (reference sequence). The CDR3 sequence is 16 residues long. CDR3 residues: CATSRVGSGDRETQYF. CDR3 DNA: TGTGCCACCAGCAGAGTTGGTAGCGGGGATCGGGAGACCCAGTACTTC.

The V gene is TRBV6-5, the J gene TRBJ2-3; TRBD2 agrees at 9 bases. Germline V gives CDR1 MNHEY, CDR2 SVGAGI. The CDR3 loop spans 15 amino acids. V lost 0 bases to trimming and J lost 5 bases; unmatched junction nucleotides: 3. This CDR3 is CASSYSAGGLDTQYF. The CDR3 DNA is TGTGCCAGCAGTTACTCCGCGGGGGGGCTAGATACGCAGTATTTT.